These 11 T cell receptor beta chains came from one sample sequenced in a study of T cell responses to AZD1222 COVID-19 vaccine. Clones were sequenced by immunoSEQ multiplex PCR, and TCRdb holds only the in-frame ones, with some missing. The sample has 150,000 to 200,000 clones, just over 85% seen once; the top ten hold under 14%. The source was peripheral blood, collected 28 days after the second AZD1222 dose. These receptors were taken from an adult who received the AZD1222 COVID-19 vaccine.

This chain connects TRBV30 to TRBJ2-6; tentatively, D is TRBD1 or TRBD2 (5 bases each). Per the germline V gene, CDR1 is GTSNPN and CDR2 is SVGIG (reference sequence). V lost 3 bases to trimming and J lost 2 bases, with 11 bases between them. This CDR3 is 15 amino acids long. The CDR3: CAWRTGRAGANVLTF. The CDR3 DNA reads TGTGCCTGGAGGACGGGGCGGGCTGGGGCCAACGTCCTGACTTTC.

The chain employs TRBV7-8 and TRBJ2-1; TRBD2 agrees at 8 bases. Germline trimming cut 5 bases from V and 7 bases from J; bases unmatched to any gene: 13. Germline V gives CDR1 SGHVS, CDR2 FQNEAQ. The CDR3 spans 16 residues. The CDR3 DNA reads TGTGCCAGCAGCCGAGTCGGGGGGGTAAGGTGGAATGAGCAGTTCTTC. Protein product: CASSRVGGVRWNEQFF. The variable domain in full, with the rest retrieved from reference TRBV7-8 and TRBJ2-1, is GAGVSQSPRYKVAKRGQDVALRCDPISGHVSLFWYQQALGQGPEFLTYFQNEAQLDKSGLPSDRFFAERPEGSVSTLKIQRTQQEDSAVYLCASSRVGGVRWNEQFFGPGTRLTVL.

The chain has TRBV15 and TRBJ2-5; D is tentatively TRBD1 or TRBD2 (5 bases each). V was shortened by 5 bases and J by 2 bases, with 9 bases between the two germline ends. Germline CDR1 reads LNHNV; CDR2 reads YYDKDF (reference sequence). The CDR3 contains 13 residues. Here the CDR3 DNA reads TGTGCCACCAGCCGGGACGGGCAAGAGACCCAGTACTTC. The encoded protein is CATSRDGQETQYF.

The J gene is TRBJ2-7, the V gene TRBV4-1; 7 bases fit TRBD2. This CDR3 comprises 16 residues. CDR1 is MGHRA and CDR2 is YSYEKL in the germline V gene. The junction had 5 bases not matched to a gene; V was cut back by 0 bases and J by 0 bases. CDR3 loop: CASSQDRGGTSYEQYF. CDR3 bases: TGCGCCAGCAGCCAAGATAGGGGAGGGACCTCCTACGAGCAGTACTTC.

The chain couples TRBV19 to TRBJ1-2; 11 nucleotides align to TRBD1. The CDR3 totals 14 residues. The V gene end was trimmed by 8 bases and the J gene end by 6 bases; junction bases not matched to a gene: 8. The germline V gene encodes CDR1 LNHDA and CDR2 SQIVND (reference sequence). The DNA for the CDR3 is TGTGCCAGTGGGGACAGGGGGTCGAAGAATGGCTACACCTTC. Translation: CASGDRGSKNGYTF. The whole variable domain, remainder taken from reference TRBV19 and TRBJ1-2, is DGGITQSPKYLFRKEGQNVTLSCEQNLNHDAMYWYRQDPGQGLRLIYYSQIVNDFQKGDIAEGYSVSREKKESFPLTVTSAQKNPTAFYLCASGDRGSKNGYTFGSGTRLTVV.

CDR3 region: CASSKGRETQYF. CDR3 sequence (DNA): TGTGCCAGTAGTAAGGGAAGGGAGACCCAGTACTTC. The rearrangement joins TRBV19 to TRBJ2-5; no clear D gene. Trimming took off 4 bases at V and 5 bases at J, with 8 bases between the two ends. Germline V gene lookup returns CDR1 LNHDA and CDR2 SQIVND (reference sequence). This CDR3 has 12 residues.

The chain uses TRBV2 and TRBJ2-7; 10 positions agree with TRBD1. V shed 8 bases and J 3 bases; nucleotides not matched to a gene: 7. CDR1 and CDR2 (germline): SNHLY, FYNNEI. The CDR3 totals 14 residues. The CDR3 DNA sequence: TGTGCCAGCTCCCCGGACAGGGGGAACTACGAGCAGTACTTC. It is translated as CASSPDRGNYEQYF. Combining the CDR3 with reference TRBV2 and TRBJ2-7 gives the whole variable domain EPEVTQTPSHQVTQMGQEVILRCVPISNHLYFYWYRQILGQKVEFLVSFYNNEISEKSEIFDDQFSVERPDGSNFTLKIRSTKLEDSAMYFCASSPDRGNYEQYFGPGTRLTVT.

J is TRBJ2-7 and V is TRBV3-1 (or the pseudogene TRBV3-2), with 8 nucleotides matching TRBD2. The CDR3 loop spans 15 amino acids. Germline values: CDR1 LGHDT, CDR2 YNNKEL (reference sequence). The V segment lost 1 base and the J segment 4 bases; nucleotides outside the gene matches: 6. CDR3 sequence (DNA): TGTGCCAGCAGCCAAGGTCGGGGGGGAATGTACGAGCAGTACTTC. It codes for CASSQGRGGMYEQYF.

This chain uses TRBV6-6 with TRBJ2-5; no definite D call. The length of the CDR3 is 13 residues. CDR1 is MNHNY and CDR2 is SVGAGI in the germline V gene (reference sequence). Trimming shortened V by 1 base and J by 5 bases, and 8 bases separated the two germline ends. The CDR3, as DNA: TGTGCCAGCAGTTACTTCATGGAGGAGACCCAGTACTTC. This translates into CASSYFMEETQYF.

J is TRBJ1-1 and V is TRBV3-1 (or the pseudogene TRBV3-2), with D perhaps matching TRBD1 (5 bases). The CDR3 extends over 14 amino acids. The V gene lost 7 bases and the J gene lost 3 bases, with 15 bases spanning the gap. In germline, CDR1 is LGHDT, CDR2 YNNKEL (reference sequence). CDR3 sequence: CASTMGGWDTEAFF. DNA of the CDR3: TGTGCCAGCACCATGGGGGGGTGGGACACTGAAGCTTTCTTT.

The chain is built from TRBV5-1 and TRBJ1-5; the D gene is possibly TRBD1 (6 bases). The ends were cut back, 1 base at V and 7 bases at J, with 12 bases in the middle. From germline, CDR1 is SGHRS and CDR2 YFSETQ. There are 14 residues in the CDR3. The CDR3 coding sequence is TGCGCCAGCAGCTTGTCAGGGCAGGGGCAGCCCCAGCATTTT. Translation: CASSLSGQGQPQHF.